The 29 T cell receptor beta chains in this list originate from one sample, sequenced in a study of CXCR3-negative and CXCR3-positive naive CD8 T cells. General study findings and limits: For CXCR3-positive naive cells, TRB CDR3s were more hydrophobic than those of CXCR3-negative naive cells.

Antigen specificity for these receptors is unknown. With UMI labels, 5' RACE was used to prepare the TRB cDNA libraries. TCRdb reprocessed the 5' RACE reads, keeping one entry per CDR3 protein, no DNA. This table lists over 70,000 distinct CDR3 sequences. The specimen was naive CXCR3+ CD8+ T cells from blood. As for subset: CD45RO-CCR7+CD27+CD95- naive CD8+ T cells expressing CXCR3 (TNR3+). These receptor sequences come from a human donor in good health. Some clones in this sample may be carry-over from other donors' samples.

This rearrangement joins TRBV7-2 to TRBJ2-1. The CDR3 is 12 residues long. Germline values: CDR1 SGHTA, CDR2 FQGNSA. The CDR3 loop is CASSSSGVEQFF. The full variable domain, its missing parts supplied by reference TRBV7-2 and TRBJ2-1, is GAGVSQSPSNKVTEKGKDVELRCDPISGHTALYWYRQSLGQGLEFLIYFQGNSAPDKSGLPSDRFSAERTGGSVSTLTIQRTQQEDSAVYLCASSSSGVEQFFGPGTRLTVL.

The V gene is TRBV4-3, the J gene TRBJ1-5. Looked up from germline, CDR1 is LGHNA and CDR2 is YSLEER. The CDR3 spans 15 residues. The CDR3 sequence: CASSQERHSNQPQHF.

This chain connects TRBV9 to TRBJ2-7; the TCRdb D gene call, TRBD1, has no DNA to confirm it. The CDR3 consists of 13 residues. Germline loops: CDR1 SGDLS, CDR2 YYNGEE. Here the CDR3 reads CASSSEGGPEQYF.

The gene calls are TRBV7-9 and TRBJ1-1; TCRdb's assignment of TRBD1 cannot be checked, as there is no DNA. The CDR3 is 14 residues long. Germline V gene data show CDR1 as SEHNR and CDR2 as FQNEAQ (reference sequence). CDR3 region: CASSFTGTGREAFF.

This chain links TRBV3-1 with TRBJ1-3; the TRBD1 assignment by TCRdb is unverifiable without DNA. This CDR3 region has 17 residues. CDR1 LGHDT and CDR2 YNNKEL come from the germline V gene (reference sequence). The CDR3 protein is CASSPRRTAYSGNTIYF.

This chain's CDR3 is CATSRGGTTLTDTQYF. The chain joins TRBV15 to TRBJ2-3; TCRdb designates TRBD2, a call that cannot be tested without DNA. CDR1 is LNHNV and CDR2 is YYDKDF in the germline V gene (reference sequence). The CDR3 runs to 16 residues.

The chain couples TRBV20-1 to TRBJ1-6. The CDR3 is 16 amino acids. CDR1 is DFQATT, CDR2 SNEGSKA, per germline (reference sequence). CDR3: CSARGIKDGDNSPLHF.

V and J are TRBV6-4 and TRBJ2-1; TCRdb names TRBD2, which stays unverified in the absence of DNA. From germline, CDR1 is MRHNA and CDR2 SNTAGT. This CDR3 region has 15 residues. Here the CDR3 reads CASSEGAGVHNEQFF.

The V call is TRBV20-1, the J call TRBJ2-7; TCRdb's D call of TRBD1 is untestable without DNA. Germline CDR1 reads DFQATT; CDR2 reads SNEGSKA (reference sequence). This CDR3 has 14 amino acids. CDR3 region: CSASEAQQVYEQYF.

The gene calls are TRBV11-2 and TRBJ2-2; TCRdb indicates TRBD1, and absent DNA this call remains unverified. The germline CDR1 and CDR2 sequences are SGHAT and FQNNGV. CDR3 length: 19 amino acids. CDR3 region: CASSLAGVIRGGSGGELFF.

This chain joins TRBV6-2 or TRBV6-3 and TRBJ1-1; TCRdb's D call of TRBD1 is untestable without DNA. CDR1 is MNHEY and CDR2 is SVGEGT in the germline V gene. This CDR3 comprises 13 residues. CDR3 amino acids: CASNREVNTEAFF.

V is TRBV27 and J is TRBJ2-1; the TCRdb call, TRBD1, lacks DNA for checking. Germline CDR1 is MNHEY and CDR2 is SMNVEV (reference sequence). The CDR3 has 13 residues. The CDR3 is CASSLSPGNEQFF.

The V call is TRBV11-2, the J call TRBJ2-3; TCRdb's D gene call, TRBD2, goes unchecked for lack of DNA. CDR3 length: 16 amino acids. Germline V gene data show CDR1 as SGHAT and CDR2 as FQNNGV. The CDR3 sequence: CASSPRLAGEIDTQYF.

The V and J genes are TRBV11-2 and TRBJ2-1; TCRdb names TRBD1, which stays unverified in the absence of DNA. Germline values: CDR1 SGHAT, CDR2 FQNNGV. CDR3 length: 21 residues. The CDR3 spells CASSLVIIPGGDYGSYNEQFF. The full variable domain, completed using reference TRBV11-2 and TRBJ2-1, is EAGVAQSPRYKIIEKRQSVAFWCNPISGHATLYWYQQILGQGPKLLIQFQNNGVVDDSQLPKDRFSAERLKGVDSTLKIQPAKLEDSAVYLCASSLVIIPGGDYGSYNEQFFGPGTRLTVL.

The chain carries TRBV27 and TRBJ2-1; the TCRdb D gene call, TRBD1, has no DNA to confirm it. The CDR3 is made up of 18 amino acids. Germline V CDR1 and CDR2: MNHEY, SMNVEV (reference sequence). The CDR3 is CASSPRQGQLLSYNEQFF.

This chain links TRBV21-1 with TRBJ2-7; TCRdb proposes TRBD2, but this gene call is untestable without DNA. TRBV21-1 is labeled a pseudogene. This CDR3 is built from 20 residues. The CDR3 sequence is CASSKRLRTSGRAKAYEQYF.

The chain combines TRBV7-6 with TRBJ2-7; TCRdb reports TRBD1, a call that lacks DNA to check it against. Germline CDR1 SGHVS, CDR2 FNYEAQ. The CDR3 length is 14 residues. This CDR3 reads CASSPLGGPYEQYF. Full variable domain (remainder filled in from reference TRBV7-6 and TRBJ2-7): GAGVSQSPRYKVTKRGQDVALRCDPISGHVSLYWYRQALGQGPEFLTYFNYEAQQDKSGLPNDRFSAERPEGSISTLTIQRTEQRDSAMYRCASSPLGGPYEQYFGPGTRLTVT.

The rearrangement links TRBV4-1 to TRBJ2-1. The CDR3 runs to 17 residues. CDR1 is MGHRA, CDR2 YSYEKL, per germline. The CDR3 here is CASSQDSPGDYYNEQFF.

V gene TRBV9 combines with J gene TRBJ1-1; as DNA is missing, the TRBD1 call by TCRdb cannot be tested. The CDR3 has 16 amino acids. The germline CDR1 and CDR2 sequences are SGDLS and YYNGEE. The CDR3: CASSVDPLPGNTEAFF.

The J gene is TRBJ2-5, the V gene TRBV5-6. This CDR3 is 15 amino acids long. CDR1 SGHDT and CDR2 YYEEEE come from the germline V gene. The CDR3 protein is CASSLGISGPETQYF.

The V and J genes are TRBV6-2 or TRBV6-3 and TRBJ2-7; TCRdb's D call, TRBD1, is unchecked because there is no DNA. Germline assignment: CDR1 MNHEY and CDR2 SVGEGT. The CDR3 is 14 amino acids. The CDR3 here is CASSYSNGGSEQYF.

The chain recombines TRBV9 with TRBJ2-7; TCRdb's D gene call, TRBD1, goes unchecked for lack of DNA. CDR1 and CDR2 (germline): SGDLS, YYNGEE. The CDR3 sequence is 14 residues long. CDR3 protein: CASSARQGKDEQYF.

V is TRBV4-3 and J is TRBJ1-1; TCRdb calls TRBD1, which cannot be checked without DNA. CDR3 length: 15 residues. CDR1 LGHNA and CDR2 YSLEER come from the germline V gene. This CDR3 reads CASSQGSGRDTEAFF.

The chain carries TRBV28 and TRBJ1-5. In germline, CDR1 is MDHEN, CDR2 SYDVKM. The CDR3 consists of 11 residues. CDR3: CASSYNQPQHF.

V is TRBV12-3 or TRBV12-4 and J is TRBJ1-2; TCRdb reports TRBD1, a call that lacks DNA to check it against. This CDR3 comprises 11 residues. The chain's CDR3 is CASSSTTVPFF.

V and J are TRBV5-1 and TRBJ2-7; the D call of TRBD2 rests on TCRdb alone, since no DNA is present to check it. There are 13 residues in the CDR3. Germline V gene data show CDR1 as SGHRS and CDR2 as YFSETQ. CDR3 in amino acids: CASSLAPAREQYF.

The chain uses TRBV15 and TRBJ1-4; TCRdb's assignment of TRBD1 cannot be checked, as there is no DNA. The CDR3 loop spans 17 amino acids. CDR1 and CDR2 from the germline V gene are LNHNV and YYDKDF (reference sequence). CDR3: CATSRGLGSGAFEKLFF.

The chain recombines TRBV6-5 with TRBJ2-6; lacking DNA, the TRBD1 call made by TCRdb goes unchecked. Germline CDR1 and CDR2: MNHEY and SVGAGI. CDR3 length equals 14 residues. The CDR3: CASNPGPGANVLTF.

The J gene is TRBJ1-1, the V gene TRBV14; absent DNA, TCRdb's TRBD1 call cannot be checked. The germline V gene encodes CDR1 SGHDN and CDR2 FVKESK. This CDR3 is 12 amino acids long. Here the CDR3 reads CASSPPGTEAFF.